This entry is about one TCR beta chain. Its antigen remains unidentified. This record belongs to a study of shared clonotypes between healthy human individuals. Study observations and caveats: The sharing of 4.5% to 5.5% of naive CD4 clonotypes was seen across a handful of donors.

In the CD4+ fraction, cells were divided into CD45RA+ naive and CD45RA-negative memory subsets. A 200 ng quantity of DNA, roughly 30,000 T cell genomes, went into the sorted-subset replicate PCRs. Original processing notes: Filtering of immunoSEQ junctional sequences could not match full-length read filtering. Clones were sequenced by immunoSEQ multiplex PCR, and TCRdb holds only the in-frame ones, with some missing. V and J calls and clone size are copied from that table; D and trimming were computed from the DNA. The sample consists of 550,000 to 850,000 clones, 72% of them appearing once. The CDR3 contains 17 residues. Trimming shortened V by 2 bases and J by 0 bases, and 14 bases separated the two germline ends. Looked up from germline, CDR1 is MNHEY and CDR2 is SMNVEV (reference sequence).

The sample taken for sequencing was memory CD4+ T cells sorted from blood. Subset described: CD45RA-negative fraction. The chain recombines TRBV27 with TRBJ2-1, with D uncertain. The clonotype originates from a woman aged 30 to 39 in good health. CDR3 DNA: TGTGCCAGCAGTTTACTTTCTGCGGAGAGCTCCTACAATGAGCAGTTCTTC. Translating gives CASSLLSAESSYNEQFF.